The 8 T cell receptor beta chains in this list originate from one sample, sequenced in a study of Graves' ophthalmopathy and Graves' hyperthyroidism. From RNA, the CDR3 regions of TCR beta chains were amplified and sequenced. The workflow started with a first-round RT-PCR run with HTBI primers and then moved on to a second-round multiplex PCR. TCRdb redid the calling of the multiplex PCR reads with MiXCR, one entry per CDR3 protein. The table records approximately 1.2 million distinct CDR3 sequences, 35% to 40% of them present only once. The specimen was peripheral blood or thyroid tissue (not recorded which). The source is an adult man with Graves' hyperthyroidism.

As regards this clonotype: A much larger clone sits a single nucleotide away, making a read error possible. The chain links TRBV20-1 to TRBJ2-5; D uncertain. The germline gives CDR1 DFQATT, CDR2 SNEGSKA (reference sequence). The CDR3 has 14 amino acids. V shed 1 base and J shed 7 bases, with 16 bases lying between them. CDR3 nucleotides: TGCAGTGCTAGAGGGGGAACCACCATTGGGACCCAGTACTTC. Its protein is CSARGGTTIGTQYF.

This clonotype showed up just a few times. Because it lacks the conserved phenylalanine or tryptophan at the end, this CDR3 is likely a read error. The gene calls are TRBV6-1 and TRBJ1-5; D not resolved. Germline V gives CDR1 MNHNS, CDR2 SASEGT. V shed 8 bases and J shed 5 bases, with 16 bases lying between them. The CDR3 runs to 14 residues. The CDR3 reads CASERRGIYQPQHL. The CDR3 DNA reads TGTGCCAGCGAAAGACGGGGTATTTATCAGCCCCAGCATCTT.

With regard to this clonotype: A much more abundant neighbour one base away suggests this may be a read error. No conserved phenylalanine or tryptophan ends this CDR3, so it is likely a read error. The chain has TRBV7-9 and TRBJ2-7; D is undetermined. Per germline, CDR1 SEHNR and CDR2 FQNEAQ (reference sequence). V shed 5 bases and J shed 4 bases, with 12 bases lying between them. The CDR3 extends over 13 amino acids. DNA for the CDR3: TGTGCCAGCAGCCCAAAAGACGGGTACGAGCAGTACCTC. Protein: CASSPKDGYEQYL.

The chain uses TRBV7-2 and TRBJ1-1, with 7 positions matching TRBD1. The CDR3 covers 19 residues. V gave up 5 bases and J gave up 0 bases; unmatched junction bases: 18. Germline-derived CDR1 and CDR2 are SGHTA and FQGNSA. CDR3 region: CASSTSVSRGGDLNTEAFF. CDR3 nucleotide sequence: TGTGCCAGCAGCACTAGTGTCTCTCGAGGGGGCGATTTGAACACTGAAGCTTTCTTT.

CDR3 residues: CASSSTVASTEAFF. CDR3 in DNA: TGTGCCAGCAGCTCCACCGTAGCTAGCACTGAAGCTTTCTTT. The chain recombines TRBV28 with TRBJ1-1; D is unresolved. Deletions cut 6 bases from V and 4 bases from J, with 15 bases between. Germline lookup yields CDR1 MDHEN and CDR2 SYDVKM. This CDR3 spans 14 amino acids.

To note about this clonotype: A much bigger clone sits one base away, suggesting this may be a read error. V is TRBV10-3 and J is TRBJ1-2; possible D gene TRBD1, 5 bases. Deletions cut 5 bases from V and 9 bases from J, with 13 bases between. Germline V gene data show CDR1 as ENHRY and CDR2 as SYGVKD. This CDR3 is built from 12 residues. The CDR3 DNA reads TGTGCCATCAGTCGCACCAGGGACCGCTACACCTTC. It encodes CAISRTRDRYTF.

This clonotype was observed at least ten times. The chain joins TRBV7-8 to TRBJ1-2; a weak D match, TRBD1 (6 bases). CDR1 is SGHVS, CDR2 FQNEAQ, per germline. V lost 1 base and J 6 bases, leaving 18 bases between the germline ends. This CDR3 spans 16 amino acids. CDR3 coding DNA: TGTGCCAGCAGCTTAGTAGAAGCGGGGGCGTGGCATGGCTACACCTTC. Amino acid sequence: CASSLVEAGAWHGYTF.

This clonotype has a handful of counts. The chain recombines TRBV7-3 with TRBJ2-5; D possibly matches TRBD1 or TRBD2 (6 bases each). Deletions cut 3 bases from V and 5 bases from J, with 16 bases between. Germline CDR1 reads SGHTA; CDR2 reads FQGTGA. The CDR3 covers 15 residues. Written as DNA, the CDR3 is TGTGCCAGCAGCTTCAGCTCGGGGGCGCATGAGACCCAGTACTTC. It codes for CASSFSSGAHETQYF.